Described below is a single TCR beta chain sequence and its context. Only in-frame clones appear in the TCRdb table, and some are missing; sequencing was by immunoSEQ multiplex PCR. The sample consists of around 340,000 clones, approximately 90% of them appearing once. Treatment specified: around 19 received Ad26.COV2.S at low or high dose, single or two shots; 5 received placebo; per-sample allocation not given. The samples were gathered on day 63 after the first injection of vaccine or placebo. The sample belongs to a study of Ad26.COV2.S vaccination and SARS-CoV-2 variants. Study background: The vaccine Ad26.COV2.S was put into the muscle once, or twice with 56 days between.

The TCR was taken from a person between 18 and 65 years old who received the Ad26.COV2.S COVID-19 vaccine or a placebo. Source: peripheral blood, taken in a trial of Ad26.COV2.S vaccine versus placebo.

CDR3 region: CASSAYRGYGYTF. CDR3 coding DNA: TGTGCCAGTAGTGCATACAGGGGCTATGGCTACACCTTC. The rearrangement links TRBV19 to TRBJ1-2, with 7 bases fitting TRBD1. This CDR3 has 13 residues. The V gene end was trimmed by 5 bases and the J gene end by 4 bases; junction bases not matched to a gene: 4. Per germline, CDR1 LNHDA and CDR2 SQIVND (reference sequence).